The entry that follows covers one T cell receptor beta chain sequence. This clone was detected only once. Its target antigen remains unknown. No per-base quality is available; no much larger clone lies one base away. Tumor samples were collected prior to definitive surgery or chemotherapy. Genomic DNA extraction was performed by the MD Anderson Biospecimen Extraction Resource, and TCR sequencing was carried out by the MD Anderson Cancer Genomics Laboratory. This sample was taken from a study of high-grade serous ovarian cancer treatment subgroups (dated by TCRdb to about 2021). About the investigation overall: A mean of approximately 13,000 reads and 6,500 to 9,500 unique TCR beta rearrangements per sample was generated by sequencing. TCR beta repertoires were profiled in patients with high-grade serous ovarian cancer who were grouped, under a laparoscopic triage algorithm, by complete gross resection or by neoadjuvant chemotherapy response. One primary tumor sample and two metastatic tumor samples were collected from each patient, for a total of approximately 98 samples. Of the approximately 30 patients in the cohort, approximately 10 had no residual disease after primary surgery (R0), approximately 10 were excellent NACT responders, and approximately 10 were poor NACT responders. Paper-wide results and their limitations: Repertoire similarity between tumors from the same patient ranged from 0.11 to 0.79, while tumors from different patients showed almost no similarity. The TCR repertoire analyses centered on CDR3, leaving CDR1 and CDR2 unanalyzed. TCR clonal relatedness showed a positive correlation with neoantigen level and a trend toward positive correlation with copy number variation and mutation load from whole-genome sequencing. Bulk tumor TCR sequencing lacked spatial information, limiting insight into HGSC tumor complexity and diversity.

The approximately 100 tumor samples underwent high-throughput TCR profiling with ImmunoSEQ. Per the authors' processing: Repertoire diversity metrics included richness (unique productive sequences), clonality, evenness and relatedness; Bhattacharyya coefficient assessed similarity between samples. Conclusions stayed consistent in a sensitivity analysis that left out TCRs with fewer than two reads. This is the immuneACCESS table as TCRdb keeps it, with only in-frame sequences that have V and J called. A part of the clones is gone; compared with another copy, unresolved V genes explain less than half, and the rest is unexplained. The V and J calls and clone size were taken over from that table, and D and trimming were inferred from the DNA. A total of 3,500 to 4,500 clones appear in this sample, approximately 76% of them only once. The ten largest clones take up just over 5.5% of the sample. Sequences SSHAT (CDR1) and FNYEAQ (CDR2) are obtained from the germline V gene (reference sequence). The junction shows trimming of 7 bases on V and 2 bases on J, and the gene matches do not reach 5 bases of it. Measured from the cysteine to the phenylalanine, the CDR3 is 14 residues long. Only CDR3 DNA remains: 42 bases, in frame from the first base.

This TCR came from a human donor with high-grade serous ovarian cancer. The chain is assembled from TRBV7-7 and TRBJ2-3, with 8 junctional bases fitting TRBD2. Sequencing was carried out using tumor tissue. The CDR3 region reads CASTRGGSTDTQYF. The sequenced DNA is TGTGCCAGCACCCGGGGGGGGTCCACAGATACGCAGTATTTT. With all but the CDR3 taken from the reference TRBV7-7 and TRBJ2-3 genes, the full variable domain is: GAGVSQSPRYKVTKRGQDVTLRCDPISSHATLYWYQQALGQGPEFLTYFNYEAQPDKSGLPSDRFSAERPEGSISTLTIQRTEQRDSAMYRCASTRGGSTDTQYFGPGTRLTVL.